Below, one TCR beta chain is given with its context. Deletions cut 0 bases from V and 0 bases from J, with 6 bases between. Germline loops: CDR1 SGHDT, CDR2 YYEEEE. There are 14 residues in the CDR3. Method: immunoSEQ multiplex PCR; TCRdb's copy keeps in-frame clones and lacks some. The sample has 40,000 to 50,000 clones, 89% seen once. This record belongs to a study of blood T cell repertoires in COVID-19. The TCR sequence derives from a man over 45 with active COVID-19. The chain uses TRBV5-6 and TRBJ1-1; D is unresolved. The specimen sequenced was peripheral blood. CDR3 DNA sequence: TGTGCCAGCAGCTTGGGTGACATGAACACTGAAGCTTTCTTT. It translates to CASSLGDMNTEAFF.